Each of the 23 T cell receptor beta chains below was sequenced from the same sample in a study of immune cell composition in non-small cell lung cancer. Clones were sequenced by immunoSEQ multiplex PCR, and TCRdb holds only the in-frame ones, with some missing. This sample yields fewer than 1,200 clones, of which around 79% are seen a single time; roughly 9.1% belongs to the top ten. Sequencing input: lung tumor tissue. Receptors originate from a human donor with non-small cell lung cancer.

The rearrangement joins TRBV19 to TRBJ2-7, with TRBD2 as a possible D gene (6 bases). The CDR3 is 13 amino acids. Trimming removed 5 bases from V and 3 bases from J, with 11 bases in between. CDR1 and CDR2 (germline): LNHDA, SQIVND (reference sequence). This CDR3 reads CASSPGLVYEQYF. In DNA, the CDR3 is TGTGCCAGTAGTCCGGGACTGGTCTACGAGCAGTACTTC.

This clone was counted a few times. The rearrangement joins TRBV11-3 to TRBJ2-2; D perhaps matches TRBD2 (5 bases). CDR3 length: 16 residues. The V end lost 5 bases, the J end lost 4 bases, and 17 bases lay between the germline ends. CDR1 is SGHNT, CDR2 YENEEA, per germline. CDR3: CASSQISGIGTGELFF. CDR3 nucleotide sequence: TGTGCCAGCAGCCAAATCTCCGGGATCGGCACCGGGGAGCTGTTTTTT.

The CDR3, as DNA: TGTGCCAGCAGCGACCAGGGTTTAGAGACCCAGTACTTC. Translation gives CASSDQGLETQYF. The chain couples TRBV5-4 to TRBJ2-5; D may be TRBD1 (5 bases). The CDR3 spans 13 residues. V lost 4 bases and J lost 4, with 11 bases in between. From germline, CDR1 is SGHNT and CDR2 YYREEE (reference sequence).

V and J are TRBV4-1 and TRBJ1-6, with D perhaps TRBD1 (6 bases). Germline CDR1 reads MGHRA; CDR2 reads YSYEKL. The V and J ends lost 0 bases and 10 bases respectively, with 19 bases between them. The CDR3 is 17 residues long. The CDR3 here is CASSQEMGRGLWSPLHF. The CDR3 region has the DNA TGCGCCAGCAGCCAAGAAATGGGTAGGGGGTTATGGTCACCCCTCCACTTT.

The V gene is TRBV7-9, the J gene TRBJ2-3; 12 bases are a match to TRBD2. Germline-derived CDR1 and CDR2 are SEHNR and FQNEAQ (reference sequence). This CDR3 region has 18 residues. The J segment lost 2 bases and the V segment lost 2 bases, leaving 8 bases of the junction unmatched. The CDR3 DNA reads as TGTGCCAGCAGCTTATCTAGCGGGGGGGGTGGACCCACAGATACGCAGTATTTT. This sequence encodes CASSLSSGGGGPTDTQYF.

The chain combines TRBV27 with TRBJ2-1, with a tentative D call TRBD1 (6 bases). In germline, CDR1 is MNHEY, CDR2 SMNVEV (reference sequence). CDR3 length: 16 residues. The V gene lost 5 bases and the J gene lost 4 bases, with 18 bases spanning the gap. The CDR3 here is CASSNSQGVGYNEQFF. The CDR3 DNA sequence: TGTGCCAGCAGTAACTCACAGGGTGTGGGTTACAATGAGCAGTTCTTC.

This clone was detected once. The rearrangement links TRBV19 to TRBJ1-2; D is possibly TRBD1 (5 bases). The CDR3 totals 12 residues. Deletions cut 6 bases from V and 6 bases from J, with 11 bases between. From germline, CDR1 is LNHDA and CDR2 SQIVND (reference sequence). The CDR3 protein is CASRPQGDGYTF. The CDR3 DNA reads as TGTGCCAGTAGACCTCAGGGCGATGGCTACACCTTC.

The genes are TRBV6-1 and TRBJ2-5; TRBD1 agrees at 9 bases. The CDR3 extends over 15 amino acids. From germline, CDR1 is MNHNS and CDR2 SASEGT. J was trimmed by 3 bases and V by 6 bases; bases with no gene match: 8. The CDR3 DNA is TGTGCCAGCAGGCGGACAGGGGCCGGCGAAGAGACCCAGTACTTC. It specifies CASRRTGAGEETQYF.

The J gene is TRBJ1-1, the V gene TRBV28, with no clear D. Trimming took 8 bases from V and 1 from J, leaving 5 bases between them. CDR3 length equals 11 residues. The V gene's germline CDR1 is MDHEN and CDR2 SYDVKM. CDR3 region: CASLKNTEAFF. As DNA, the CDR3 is TGTGCCAGCTTAAAGAACACTGAAGCTTTCTTT. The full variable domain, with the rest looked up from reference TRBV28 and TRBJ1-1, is DVKVTQSSRYLVKRTGEKVFLECVQDMDHENMFWYRQDPGLGLRLIYFSYDVKMKEKGDIPEGYSVSREKKERFSLILESASTNQTSMYLCASLKNTEAFFGQGTRLTVV.

The CDR3 spells CASSPPRGLNEKLFF. The CDR3 coding sequence is TGTGCCAGCAGCCCCCCCCGAGGACTAAATGAAAAACTGTTTTTT. This chain connects TRBV7-3 to TRBJ1-4; D unresolved. Deletions cut 5 bases from V and 5 bases from J, with 15 bases between. The CDR3 sequence is 15 residues long. Germline assignment: CDR1 SGHTA and CDR2 FQGTGA.

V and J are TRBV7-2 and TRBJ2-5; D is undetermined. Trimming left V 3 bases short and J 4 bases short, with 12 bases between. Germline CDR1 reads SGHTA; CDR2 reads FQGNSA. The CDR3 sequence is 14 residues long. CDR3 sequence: CASSFLGVRETQYF. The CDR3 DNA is TGTGCCAGCAGCTTCCTGGGCGTACGAGAGACCCAGTACTTC.

CDR3 bases: TGTGCCAGCAGTTTATTGGGACAGGGGGCGCATAATGAGCAGTTCTTC. Translating gives CASSLLGQGAHNEQFF. The rearrangement uses TRBV27 and TRBJ2-1; 12 bases align to TRBD1. The CDR3 has 16 residues. Trimming removed 1 base from V and 7 bases from J; junction bases left unmatched: 5. Germline lookup yields CDR1 MNHEY and CDR2 SMNVEV (reference sequence).

In DNA, the CDR3 is TGTGCCGATCAATGGGACAGGGACCCCCATGAGCAGTTCTTC. Its protein is CADQWDRDPHEQFF. V and J are TRBV7-9 and TRBJ2-1; 9 bases are shared with TRBD1. Trimming took 11 bases from V and 8 from J; bases not matched to a gene: 13. This CDR3 region has 14 residues. Germline V gene lookup returns CDR1 SEHNR and CDR2 FQNEAQ (reference sequence). Variable domain in full (rest from reference TRBV7-9 and TRBJ2-1): DTGVSQNPRHKITKRGQNVTFRCDPISEHNRLYWYRQTLGQGPEFLTYFQNEAQLEKSRLLSDRFSAERPKGSFSTLEIQRTEQGDSAMYLCADQWDRDPHEQFFGPGTRLTVL.

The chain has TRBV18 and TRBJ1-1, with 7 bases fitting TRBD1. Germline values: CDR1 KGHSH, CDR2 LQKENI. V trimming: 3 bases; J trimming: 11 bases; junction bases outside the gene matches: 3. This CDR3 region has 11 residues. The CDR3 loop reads CASSPDRDAFF. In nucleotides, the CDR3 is TGTGCCAGCTCACCCGACAGGGACGCTTTCTTT.

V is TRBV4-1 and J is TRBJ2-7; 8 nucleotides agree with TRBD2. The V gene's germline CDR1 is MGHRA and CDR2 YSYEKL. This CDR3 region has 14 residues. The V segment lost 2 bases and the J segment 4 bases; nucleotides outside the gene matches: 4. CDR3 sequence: CASSQIAGGYEQYF. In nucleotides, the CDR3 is TGCGCCAGCAGCCAAATTGCGGGGGGTTACGAGCAGTACTTC.

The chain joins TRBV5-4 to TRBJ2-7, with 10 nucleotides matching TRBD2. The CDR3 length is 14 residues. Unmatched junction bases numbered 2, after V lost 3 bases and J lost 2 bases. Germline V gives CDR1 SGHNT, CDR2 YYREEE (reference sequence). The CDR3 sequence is CASSSSGGAYEQYF. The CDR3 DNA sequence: TGTGCCAGCAGCTCGAGCGGGGGGGCCTACGAGCAGTACTTC.

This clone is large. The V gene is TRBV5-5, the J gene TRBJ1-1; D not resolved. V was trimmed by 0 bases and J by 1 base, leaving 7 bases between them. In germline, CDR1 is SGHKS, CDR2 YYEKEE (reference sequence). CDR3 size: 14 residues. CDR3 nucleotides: TGTGCCAGCAGCTTGGAACATCCGAACACTGAAGCTTTCTTT. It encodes CASSLEHPNTEAFF.

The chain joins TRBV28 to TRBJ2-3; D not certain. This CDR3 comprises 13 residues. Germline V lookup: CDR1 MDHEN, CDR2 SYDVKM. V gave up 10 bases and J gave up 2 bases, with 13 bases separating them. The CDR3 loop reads CATQLPTTDTQYF. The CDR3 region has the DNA TGTGCCACCCAACTCCCTACCACAGATACGCAGTATTTT.

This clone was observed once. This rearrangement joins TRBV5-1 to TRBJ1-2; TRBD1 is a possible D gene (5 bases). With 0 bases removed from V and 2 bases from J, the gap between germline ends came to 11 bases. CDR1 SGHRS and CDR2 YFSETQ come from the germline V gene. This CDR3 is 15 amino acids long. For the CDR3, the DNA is TGCGCCAGCAGCTTGGGCGGGGCGCGAAACTATGGCTACACCTTC. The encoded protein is CASSLGGARNYGYTF.

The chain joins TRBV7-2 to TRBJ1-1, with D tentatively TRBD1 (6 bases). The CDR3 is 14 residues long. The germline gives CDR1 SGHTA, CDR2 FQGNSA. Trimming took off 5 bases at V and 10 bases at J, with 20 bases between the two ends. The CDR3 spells CASSPPGAGGRAFF. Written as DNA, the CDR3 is TGTGCCAGCAGCCCTCCAGGGGCAGGCGGTCGAGCTTTCTTT.

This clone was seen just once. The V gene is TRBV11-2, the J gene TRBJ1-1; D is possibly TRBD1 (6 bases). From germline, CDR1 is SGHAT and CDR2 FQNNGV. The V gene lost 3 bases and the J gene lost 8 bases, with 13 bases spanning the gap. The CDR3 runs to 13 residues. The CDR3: CASSFLPGQEAFF. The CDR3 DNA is TGTGCCAGCAGCTTCCTTCCGGGACAAGAAGCTTTCTTT. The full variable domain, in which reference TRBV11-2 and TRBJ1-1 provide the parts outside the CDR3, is EAGVAQSPRYKIIEKRQSVAFWCNPISGHATLYWYQQILGQGPKLLIQFQNNGVVDDSQLPKDRFSAERLKGVDSTLKIQPAKLEDSAVYLCASSFLPGQEAFFGQGTRLTVV.

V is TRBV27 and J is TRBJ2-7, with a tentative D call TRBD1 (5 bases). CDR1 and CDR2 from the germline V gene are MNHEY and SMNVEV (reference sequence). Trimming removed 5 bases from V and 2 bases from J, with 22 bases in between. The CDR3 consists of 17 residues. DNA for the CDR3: TGTGCCAGCAGTAGTGAAGGGGCTTCGAACCCCCCCTACGAGCAGTACTTC. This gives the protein CASSSEGASNPPYEQYF.

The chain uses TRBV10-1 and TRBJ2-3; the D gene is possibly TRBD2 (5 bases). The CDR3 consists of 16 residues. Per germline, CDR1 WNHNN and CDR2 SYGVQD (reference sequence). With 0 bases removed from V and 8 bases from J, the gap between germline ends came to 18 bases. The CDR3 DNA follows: TGCGCCAGCAGTGAGTCGATTCTAATAGGACTGTCTACGCAGTATTTT. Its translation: CASSESILIGLSTQYF.